These 21 T cell receptor beta chains originate from one sample sequenced in a study of neurological immune-mediated disorders. TCRdb called the 5' RACE reads again in MiXCR, with one record for every CDR3 protein. The table has roughly 60,000 distinct CDR3 sequences, roughly 9.7% seen once. Time point: longitudinal time-point 2. Sequences were obtained from PBMCs. These receptors were collected from a man younger than 40 in good health.

In this sample, this clonotype turned up many times. J is TRBJ2-1 and V is TRBV5-1; D may be TRBD1 (6 bases). Germline V gene data show CDR1 as SGHRS and CDR2 as YFSETQ. The CDR3 contains 14 residues. Deletions cut 2 bases from V and 3 bases from J, with 9 bases between. The CDR3 loop is CASSLGGVYNEQFF. As DNA, the CDR3 is TGCGCCAGCAGCTTAGGGGGAGTCTACAATGAGCAGTTCTTC.

This clonotype was seen many times. This chain uses TRBV10-1 with TRBJ1-2, with 8 bases lining up with TRBD1. V lost 3 bases, J lost 7 bases, and 10 bases stayed unmatched. CDR3 size: 15 residues. Germline lookup yields CDR1 WNHNN and CDR2 SYGVQD (reference sequence). The CDR3 spells CASSEGTGGISGYTF. DNA of the CDR3: TGCGCCAGCAGTGAAGGTACAGGGGGAATAAGTGGCTACACCTTC.

This chain links TRBV6-6 with TRBJ2-5, with a possible D match to TRBD1 (5 bases). V was pared by 8 bases and J by 4 bases, with 14 bases between. Germline CDR1 and CDR2: MNHNY and SVGAGI (reference sequence). The CDR3 runs 13 residues. CDR3 DNA: TGTGCCAGCCGTCTTGGGGCTCGAGAGACCCAGTACTTC. The encoded protein is CASRLGARETQYF.

This rearrangement joins TRBV14 to TRBJ1-3, with 8 positions matching TRBD1. Per germline, CDR1 SGHDN and CDR2 FVKESK. This CDR3 has 15 amino acids. Losses at the gene ends were 4 bases for V and 3 bases for J; bases not matched to a gene: 5. CDR3 in amino acids: CASSLTGARGNTIYF. DNA of the CDR3: TGTGCCAGCAGCCTGACAGGGGCTCGTGGAAACACCATATATTTT.

The sample holds many counts of this clonotype. The CDR3 reads CASSEGTGAYEQYF. DNA of the CDR3: TGTGCCAGCAGTGAAGGGACAGGGGCCTACGAGCAGTACTTC. The V and J genes are TRBV25-1 and TRBJ2-7, with 10 bases matching TRBD1. Germline CDR1 and CDR2: MGHDK and SYGVNS. Losses at the gene ends were 2 bases for V and 2 bases for J; bases not matched to a gene: 0. This CDR3 has 14 amino acids.

This clonotype was counted at least ten times. This chain joins TRBV5-1 and TRBJ2-3; 14 bases are a match to TRBD2. The V and J ends lost 4 bases and 0 bases, in that order; junction bases with no gene match: 7. Germline values: CDR1 SGHRS, CDR2 YFSETQ. There are 18 residues in the CDR3. CDR3 sequence: CASSPTSGRAFSTDTQYF. DNA for the CDR3: TGCGCCAGCAGCCCGACTAGCGGGAGGGCCTTTAGCACAGATACGCAGTATTTT.

This clonotype was picked up one time. The chain links TRBV29-1 to TRBJ2-5; D is ambiguous. Germline V gene sequence: CDR1 SQVTM, CDR2 ANQGSEA. The CDR3 sequence is 13 residues long. Trimming took off 1 base at V and 3 bases at J, with 9 bases between the two ends. CDR3 coding DNA: TGCAGCGTTGAAGTTCCCCGAAAAGAGACCCAGTACTTC. It codes for CSVEVPRKETQYF. Complete variable domain (other parts from reference TRBV29-1 and TRBJ2-5): SAVISQKPSRDICQRGTSLTIQCQVDSQVTMMFWYRQQPGQSLTLIATANQGSEATYESGFVIDKFPISRPNLTFSTLTVSNMSPEDSSIYLCSVEVPRKETQYFGPGTRLLVL.

This clonotype was observed many times. The rearrangement uses TRBV29-1 and TRBJ2-1; 16 bases agree with TRBD2. The germline CDR1 and CDR2 sequences are SQVTM and ANQGSEA. V shed 6 bases and J 4 bases; nucleotides not matched to a gene: 9. The CDR3 totals 17 residues. The CDR3 DNA reads as TGCAGCGTAGGGGGACTAGCGGGAGGGCCCTCTTACAATGAGCAGTTCTTC. Encoded protein: CSVGGLAGGPSYNEQFF.

This clonotype was counted a few times. This may stem from a read error, because a much larger clone lies one nucleotide away. The chain combines TRBV5-4 with TRBJ2-1, with D unclear. Germline V gene lookup returns CDR1 SGHNT and CDR2 YYREEE (reference sequence). V shed 0 bases and J shed 15 bases, with 13 bases lying between them. The CDR3 loop spans 12 amino acids. The DNA for the CDR3 is TGTGCCAGCAGCTTGGATGAGGACCCCCCGTTCTTC. Translating gives CASSLDEDPPFF.

This clonotype was detected many times. The V gene is TRBV29-1, the J gene TRBJ1-5; TRBD1 might be the D (6 bases). CDR3 length equals 13 residues. The V gene's germline CDR1 is SQVTM and CDR2 ANQGSEA. Deletions cut 6 bases from V and 3 bases from J, with 12 bases between. The CDR3 is CSVATGDNQPQHF. As DNA, the CDR3 is TGCAGCGTGGCGACAGGAGACAATCAGCCCCAGCATTTT.

In its sample, this clonotype was seen many times. The V gene is TRBV7-2, the J gene TRBJ2-1; 7 bases fit TRBD1. The CDR3 extends over 15 amino acids. With V trimmed by 5 bases and J by 3 bases, 7 bases remained unmatched. CDR1 is SGHTA, CDR2 FQGNSA, per germline. CDR3 sequence: CASSLTGVYYNEQFF. In nucleotides, the CDR3 is TGTGCCAGCAGCCTAACAGGGGTGTACTACAATGAGCAGTTCTTC.

The sample holds many counts of this clonotype. This sequence joins TRBV29-1 and TRBJ2-7; 7 nucleotides match TRBD2. The CDR3 covers 15 residues. Germline trimming cut 6 bases from V and 2 bases from J; bases unmatched to any gene: 13. The V gene's germline CDR1 is SQVTM and CDR2 ANQGSEA. This CDR3 is CSVPLPGRGAYEQYF. The DNA of the CDR3 is TGCAGCGTGCCACTCCCGGGACGGGGGGCCTACGAGCAGTACTTC.

The chain uses TRBV2 and TRBJ2-7, with D maybe TRBD2 (6 bases). This CDR3 is built from 14 residues. V was shortened by 6 bases and J by 2 bases, with 14 bases between the two germline ends. Germline CDR1 is SNHLY and CDR2 is FYNNEI. Here the CDR3 DNA reads TGTGCCAGCAGGACCAGGGAGGCTACCTACGAGCAGTACTTC. Its protein is CASRTREATYEQYF.

There are many counts of this clonotype. V usage is TRBV20-1 and J usage is TRBJ2-3; 9 bases fit TRBD1. CDR3 length: 16 residues. V dropped 5 bases and J dropped 7; count of bases not matched to a gene: 16. Germline CDR1 and CDR2: DFQATT and SNEGSKA (reference sequence). The CDR3 loop is CSAPRQGGSVGNTQYF. CDR3 DNA: TGCAGTGCTCCTCGACAGGGGGGGTCTGTTGGTAATACGCAGTATTTT.

The V and J genes are TRBV6-5 and TRBJ2-1; D may be TRBD1 or TRBD2 (5 bases each). V gave up 2 bases and J gave up 6 bases, with 8 bases separating them. The germline CDR1 and CDR2 sequences are MNHEY and SVGAGI. The CDR3 totals 13 residues. The CDR3 sequence is CASSYNGGNEQFF. The CDR3 nucleotides are TGTGCCAGCAGTTACAATGGGGGCAATGAGCAGTTCTTC.

This clonotype appeared many times. V is TRBV28 and J is TRBJ2-3; 14 nucleotides line up with TRBD2. CDR3 size: 19 residues. Germline V gene sequence: CDR1 MDHEN, CDR2 SYDVKM. V shed 7 bases, J shed 0 bases, and the junction held 12 bases outside the gene matches. The CDR3 loop is CASTSLPGLAGDSTDTQYF. In nucleotides, the CDR3 is TGTGCCAGCACTTCCTTACCGGGACTAGCGGGGGATAGCACAGATACGCAGTATTTT.

This clonotype occurred many times. The genes are TRBV13 and TRBJ2-3; TRBD2 agrees at 9 bases. With 5 bases clipped from V and 3 bases from J, the junction kept 9 bases outside the gene matches. The CDR3 runs 16 residues. Germline V CDR1 and CDR2: PRHDT, FYEKMQ (reference sequence). The CDR3: CASSQRAGGVTDTQYF. The CDR3 DNA reads as TGTGCCAGCAGCCAACGGGCGGGAGGGGTGACAGATACGCAGTATTTT.

This clonotype was seen at least ten times. The chain uses TRBV7-6 and TRBJ2-4, with a weak D call TRBD2 (6 bases). The CDR3 spans 14 residues. Per the germline V gene, CDR1 is SGHVS and CDR2 is FNYEAQ. With 5 bases removed from V and 3 bases from J, the gap between germline ends came to 11 bases. The CDR3 loop is CASSAGLVKNIQYF. The CDR3 DNA follows: TGTGCCAGCAGCGCGGGGCTTGTCAAAAACATTCAGTACTTC.

This clonotype was seen many times. This chain uses TRBV29-1 with TRBJ2-1; possibly TRBD1 for D (5 bases). Germline CDR1 SQVTM, CDR2 ANQGSEA. The CDR3 length is 13 residues. Deletions cut 6 bases from V and 4 bases from J, with 13 bases between. The CDR3 here is CSVDLTAYNEQFF. DNA of the CDR3: TGCAGCGTGGACCTGACAGCTTACAATGAGCAGTTCTTC.

In this sample, this clonotype turned up many times. The rearrangement links TRBV21-1 to TRBJ2-7; the table calls TRBD1, which could not be checked here. TRBV21-1 is given as a pseudogene. This CDR3 has 14 residues. The CDR3 DNA follows: TGTGCCAGCAGCAAAGTCCGGGCGTCCTACGAGCAGTACTTC. Amino acids: CASSKVRASYEQYF.

This clonotype was found many times. The chain carries TRBV20-1 and TRBJ1-5, with 8 bases identical to TRBD1. V shed 3 bases and J 3 bases; nucleotides not matched to a gene: 4. The CDR3 runs to 14 residues. The germline V gene has CDR1 DFQATT and CDR2 SNEGSKA (reference sequence). CDR3 DNA sequence: TGCAGTGCTAGTGGGGACAGGTTCAATCAGCCCCAGCATTTT. Protein: CSASGDRFNQPQHF.